One and the same sample provided the 9 T cell receptor beta chains below, sequenced in a study of cytomegalovirus exposure and HLA in healthy donors. The PCR made use of 60 Vbeta and 13 Jbeta primers. The data were produced by immunoSEQ multiplex PCR, yet TCRdb's version contains in-frame clones alone and is incomplete. The ten most abundant clones cover under 2% of a sample with tens of thousands of clones. Sequenced material: PBMCs. These TCRs come from a middle-aged woman in good health and CMV-seropositive.

The V and J genes are TRBV4-1 and TRBJ2-1, with 9 bases matching TRBD2. Trimming removed 2 bases from V and 9 bases from J; junction bases left unmatched: 11. The CDR3 sequence is 16 residues long. Germline assignment: CDR1 MGHRA and CDR2 YSYEKL. Here the CDR3 DNA reads TGCGCCAGCAGCCAAATAGCGACTAGCGGAGGTGTTGAGCAGTTCTTC. Translation: CASSQIATSGGVEQFF.

The chain uses TRBV28 and TRBJ2-5; maybe TRBD2 (5 bases). Gene TRBJ2-7 matches the end of the DNA better, so the J call may be wrong. This CDR3 is 12 amino acids long. Looked up from germline, CDR1 is MDHEN and CDR2 is SYDVKM. CDR3 loop: CASEGSSYEQYF. CDR3 sequence (DNA): TGTGCCAGCGAGGGCAGCTCCTACGAGCAGTACTTC.

The genes are TRBV10-3 and TRBJ2-3; 9 nucleotides align to TRBD1. This CDR3 region has 17 residues. V shed 2 bases, J shed 6 bases, and the junction held 12 bases outside the gene matches. Germline V gene lookup returns CDR1 ENHRY and CDR2 SYGVKD. CDR3 sequence reads: CAISEQSVGTGFDTQYF. CDR3 coding DNA: TGTGCCATCAGTGAGCAGAGCGTCGGGACAGGGTTCGATACGCAGTATTTT.

CDR3 sequence reads: CASSQALPGFNTGELFF. CDR3 DNA sequence: TGTGCCAGCAGCCAAGCACTACCGGGTTTCAACACCGGGGAGCTGTTTTTT. This rearrangement joins TRBV4-2 to TRBJ2-2; no reliable D call. Germline assignment: CDR1 LGHNA and CDR2 YNFKEQ. The V gene lost 1 base and the J gene lost 2 bases, with 14 bases spanning the gap. The CDR3 has 17 residues.

The gene calls are TRBV18 and TRBJ1-1; TRBD1 matches 8 bases. CDR3 length: 13 residues. The germline V gene has CDR1 KGHSH and CDR2 LQKENI. Trimming took 8 bases from V and 5 from J; bases not matched to a gene: 7. CDR3 sequence (DNA): TGTGCCAGCAGTCAGGGGGCCGAAACTGAAGCTTTCTTT. As protein: CASSQGAETEAFF.

The chain employs TRBV27 and TRBJ2-7; no clear D gene. CDR3 length equals 14 residues. CDR1 and CDR2 from the germline V gene are MNHEY and SMNVEV (reference sequence). V lost 0 bases to trimming and J lost 5 bases, with 11 bases between them. The CDR3 region has the DNA TGTGCCAGCAGTTTATCGGCAGGCTCGGACGAGCAGTACTTC. Residues: CASSLSAGSDEQYF.

The chain uses TRBV15 and TRBJ1-5, with D uncertain. The V gene's germline CDR1 is LNHNV and CDR2 YYDKDF (reference sequence). Trimming took off 1 base at V and 0 bases at J, with 7 bases between the two ends. This CDR3 has 15 amino acids. CDR3 in amino acids: CATSRGRDSNQPQHF. The DNA for the CDR3 is TGTGCCACCAGCAGAGGACGGGATAGCAATCAGCCCCAGCATTTT. Complete variable domain (other parts from reference TRBV15 and TRBJ1-5): DAMVIQNPRYQVTQFGKPVTLSCSQTLNHNVMYWYQQKSSQAPKLLFHYYDKDFNNEADTPDNFQSRRPNTSFCFLDIRSPGLGDTAMYLCATSRGRDSNQPQHFGDGTRLSIL.

V and J are TRBV7-2 and TRBJ2-7; 10 positions agree with TRBD2. In germline, CDR1 is SGHTA, CDR2 FQGNSA. V dropped 2 bases and J dropped 6; count of bases not matched to a gene: 4. The CDR3 totals 14 residues. Here the CDR3 reads CASSLKAGGPEQYF. CDR3 in DNA: TGTGCCAGCAGCTTAAAAGCGGGAGGGCCCGAGCAGTACTTC.

This CDR3 reads CASRPARHKAFF. CDR3 nucleotides: TGTGCCAGTAGACCCGCCCGACACAAAGCTTTCTTT. The V and J genes are TRBV19 and TRBJ1-1; no clear D. The V gene lost 6 bases and the J gene lost 9 bases, with 14 bases spanning the gap. This CDR3 region has 12 residues. In germline, CDR1 is LNHDA, CDR2 SQIVND (reference sequence).